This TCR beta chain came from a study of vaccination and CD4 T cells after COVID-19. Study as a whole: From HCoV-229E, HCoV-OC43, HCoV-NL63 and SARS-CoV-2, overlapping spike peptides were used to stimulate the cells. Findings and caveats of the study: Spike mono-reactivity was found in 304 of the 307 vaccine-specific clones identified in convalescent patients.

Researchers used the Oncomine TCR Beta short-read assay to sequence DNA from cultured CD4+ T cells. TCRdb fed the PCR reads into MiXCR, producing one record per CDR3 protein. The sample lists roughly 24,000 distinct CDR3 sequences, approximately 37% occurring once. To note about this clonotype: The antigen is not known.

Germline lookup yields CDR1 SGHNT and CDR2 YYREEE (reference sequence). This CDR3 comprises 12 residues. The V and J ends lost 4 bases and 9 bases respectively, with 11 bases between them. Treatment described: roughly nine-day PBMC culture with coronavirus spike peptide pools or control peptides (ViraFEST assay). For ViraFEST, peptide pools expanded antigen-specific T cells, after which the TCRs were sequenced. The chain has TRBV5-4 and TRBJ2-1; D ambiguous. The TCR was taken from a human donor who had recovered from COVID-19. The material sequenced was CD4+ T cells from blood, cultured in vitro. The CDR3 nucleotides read TGTGCCAGCAGCGCCACGGGTCCTGAGCAGTTCTTC. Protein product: CASSATGPEQFF.